This T cell receptor (beta chain) was retrieved from a study of human T cells and chemical hapten exposure. Study-wide context: On around 2 cm by around 2 cm of upper inner arm skin, sensitization was performed with 2% DPC. General observations from the study: While controls formed fewer of them, expanded TCRs formed significantly more large CDR3 similarity clusters.

Germline trimming cut 7 bases from V and 4 bases from J; bases unmatched to any gene: 2. Germline V lookup: CDR1 LGHNA, CDR2 YSLEER. The CDR3 loop spans 13 amino acids. As to time point: patch test 3, about 24 weeks after DPC sensitization. This sample's treatment: therapeutic diphenylcyclopropenone sensitization with weekly scalp DPC. RNA extraction used unfractionated whole blood as the source of total RNA. The library put unique molecular identifiers onto individual cDNA molecules. MiXCR, run by TCRdb on the RACE reads, gives a single entry per CDR3 protein. The sample includes under 200,000 distinct CDR3 sequences, roughly 25% of them seen just once. Turning to this clonotype: The target antigen is unknown.

The receptor was derived from a woman between 18 and 29 years old with alopecia areata. Some clones in this sample may be carry-over from other donors' samples. Sequenced here: whole blood, sampled in connection with sensitization to the hapten diphenylcyclopropenone (DPC). The V and J genes are TRBV4-3 and TRBJ2-3; TRBD2 aligns across 10 bases. CDR3 DNA sequence: TGCGCCAGCAAAGCGGGAGGGGCAGATACGCAGTATTTT. Encoded protein: CASKAGGADTQYF.